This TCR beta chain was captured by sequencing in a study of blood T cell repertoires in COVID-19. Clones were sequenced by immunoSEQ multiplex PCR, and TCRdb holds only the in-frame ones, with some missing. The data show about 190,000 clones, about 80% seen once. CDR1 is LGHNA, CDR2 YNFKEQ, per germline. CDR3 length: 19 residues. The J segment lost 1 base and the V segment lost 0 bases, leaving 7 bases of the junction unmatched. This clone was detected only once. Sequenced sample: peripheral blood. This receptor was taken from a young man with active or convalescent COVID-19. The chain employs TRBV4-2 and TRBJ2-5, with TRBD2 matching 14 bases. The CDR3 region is CASSQESGLAGGRQETQYF. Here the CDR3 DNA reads TGTGCCAGCAGCCAAGAGTCAGGACTAGCGGGGGGTCGCCAAGAGACCCAGTACTTC.